The subject of this entry is one TCR beta chain. The identical CDR3 is also encoded by other nucleotide sequences in the sample. Assay: immunoSEQ multiplex PCR; the TCRdb copy retains only in-frame clones and omits some. The repertoire consists of about 1.1 million clones, with roughly 80% occurring once and the leading ten covering roughly 0.82%. The data are from a study of shared clonotypes between healthy human individuals. The CDR3 loop spans 15 amino acids. The V gene's germline CDR1 is KGHSH and CDR2 LQKENI. Germline trimming cut 3 bases from V and 0 bases from J; bases unmatched to any gene: 3.

The J gene is TRBJ2-3, the V gene TRBV18, with 7 positions matching TRBD1. Sequenced input: memory CD4+ T cells from PBMCs. As to subset: CD45RA-negative fraction. This clonotype originated in a man between 18 and 29 years old in good health. Some clones in this sample may be carry-over from other donors' samples. The CDR3 spells CASSPGQRSTDTQYF. The CDR3 DNA reads TGTGCCAGCTCACCGGGACAGAGAAGCACAGATACGCAGTATTTT.